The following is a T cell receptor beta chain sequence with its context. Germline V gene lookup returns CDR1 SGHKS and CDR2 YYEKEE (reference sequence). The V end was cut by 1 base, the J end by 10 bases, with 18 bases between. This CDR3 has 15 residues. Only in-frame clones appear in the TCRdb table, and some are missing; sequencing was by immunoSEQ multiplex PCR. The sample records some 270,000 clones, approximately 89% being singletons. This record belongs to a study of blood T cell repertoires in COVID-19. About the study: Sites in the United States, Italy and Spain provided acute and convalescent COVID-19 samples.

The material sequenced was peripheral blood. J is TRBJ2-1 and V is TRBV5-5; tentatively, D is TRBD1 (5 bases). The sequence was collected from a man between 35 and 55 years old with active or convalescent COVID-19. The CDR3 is CASSLMRRQGEEQFF. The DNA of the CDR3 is TGTGCCAGCAGCTTGATGCGGCGGCAGGGTGAAGAGCAGTTCTTC.